The 27 T cell receptor beta chains below were found in one sample sequenced in a study of T cells in Graves' hyperthyroidism and ophthalmopathy (dated by TCRdb to between 2018 and 2021). Library generation was performed with multiplex PCR. The sequencer was an Illumina HiSeq 2000. The TCR beta CDR3 regions were amplified from RNA transcripts. A first-round RT-PCR of the TCR CDR3 used the HTBI primer set with the Qiagen OneStep RT-PCR kit. TCRdb passed the public sequencing reads through fastp at Q25 and MiXCR, retaining productive beta sequences. Rows are combined by CDR3 protein, so each entry shows the most common genes and DNA. The sample records some 360,000 distinct CDR3 sequences, around 13% of which are singletons. The ten most abundant clones make up 9.5% to 11% of the sample. The sample comprised blood. The receptor source for this set is a woman aged 60-75 years with Graves' hyperthyroidism.

Only a few counts were recorded for this clonotype. The J gene is TRBJ2-1, the V gene TRBV7-9; TRBD2 aligns across 9 bases. V was clipped by 1 base and J by 8 bases; unmatched bases: 6. The V gene's germline CDR1 is SEHNR and CDR2 FQNEAQ (reference sequence). This CDR3 has 15 amino acids. CDR3 nucleotide sequence: TGTGCCAGCAGCTTAGGGCTAGCGGGATTCGATGAGCAGTTCTTC. It yields the protein CASSLGLAGFDEQFF.

The rearrangement uses TRBV6-5 and TRBJ1-5; perhaps TRBD1 as D (5 bases). The length of the CDR3 is 15 residues. With 0 bases removed from V and 5 bases from J, the gap between germline ends came to 11 bases. CDR1 MNHEY and CDR2 SVGAGI come from the germline V gene. In DNA, the CDR3 is TGTGCCAGCAGTTACTCGAACAGGCTGGATCAGCCCCAGCATTTT. Amino acid sequence: CASSYSNRLDQPQHF.

This clonotype was counted at least ten times. V gene TRBV12-3 or TRBV12-4 combines with J gene TRBJ2-7; 8 bases fit TRBD1. This CDR3 contains 15 residues. Trimming removed 0 bases from V and 5 bases from J; junction bases left unmatched: 6. The CDR3 nucleotides are TGTGCCAGCAGTTTAGCGCAGGACAGGGACCACGAGCAGTACTTC. This sequence encodes CASSLAQDRDHEQYF.

The table lists this clonotype with many counts. This rearrangement joins TRBV6-2 or TRBV6-3 to TRBJ2-4, with 13 bases lining up with TRBD2. The CDR3 runs to 16 residues. Germline trimming cut 6 bases from V and 4 bases from J; bases unmatched to any gene: 6. Germline CDR1 is MNHEY and CDR2 is SVGEGT. The CDR3, as DNA: TGTGCCAGCAGCACACTAGCGGGAGGGCCGAAAAACATTCAGTACTTC. Amino acid sequence: CASSTLAGGPKNIQYF.

There are a few counts of this clonotype. CDR3 sequence (DNA): TGTGCCAGCAGCCAGGCTATCAGCATGAACACTGAAGCTTTCTTT. Amino acids: CASSQAISMNTEAFF. The chain combines TRBV3-1 with TRBJ1-1, with D unclear. CDR1 is LGHDT and CDR2 is YNNKEL in the germline V gene (reference sequence). Between the trimmed V and J ends, which lost 3 bases and 0 bases, there was a span of 11 bases. The CDR3 length is 15 residues.

A few counts support this clonotype. The chain employs TRBV20-1 and TRBJ2-2; 9 nucleotides line up with TRBD2. From germline, CDR1 is DFQATT and CDR2 SNEGSKA (reference sequence). The CDR3 extends over 16 amino acids. The ends lost 1 base at V and 3 bases at J; junction bases unmatched: 6. The CDR3 DNA is TGCAGTGCTAGAGGGGCAGCGGGAGGCTACACCGGGGAGCTGTTTTTT. Translated, it gives CSARGAAGGYTGELFF.

Concerning this clonotype itself: This sequence may be a read error, since a much larger clone differs from it by one base. This chain uses TRBV27 with TRBJ1-4, with D possibly matching TRBD1 (6 bases). Germline V CDR1 and CDR2: MNHEY, SMNVEV (reference sequence). CDR3 length: 17 amino acids. Trimming left V 5 bases short and J 6 bases short, with 22 bases between. In DNA form, the CDR3 reads TGTGCCAGCAGTGATTCCCAGTCCGGGACACCCTATGAAAAACTGTTTTTT. Its translation is CASSDSQSGTPYEKLFF.

Only a few counts were recorded for this clonotype. The chain has TRBV10-1 and TRBJ2-1; D unresolved. The germline gives CDR1 WNHNN, CDR2 SYGVQD (reference sequence). Trimming took 3 bases from V and 5 from J, leaving 14 bases between them. This CDR3 contains 15 residues. CDR3 sequence: CASSDGSRTDNEQFF. The CDR3 DNA reads as TGCGCCAGCAGTGATGGCTCCCGTACGGACAATGAGCAGTTCTTC.

The gene calls are TRBV4-1 and TRBJ1-1; D unresolved. Deletions cut 3 bases from V and 1 base from J, with 18 bases between. Per germline, CDR1 MGHRA and CDR2 YSYEKL. The CDR3 covers 17 residues. The CDR3 sequence is CASSQRPEDVRNTEAFF. The CDR3, as DNA: TGCGCCAGCAGCCAGAGACCTGAAGACGTTAGGAACACTGAAGCTTTCTTT.

This clonotype has a count of ten or more. This chain uses TRBV7-2 with TRBJ2-7, with TRBD1 matching over 8 bases. Germline V CDR1 and CDR2: SGHTA, FQGNSA. The CDR3 totals 15 residues. Germline trimming cut 2 bases from V and 4 bases from J; bases unmatched to any gene: 7. DNA of the CDR3: TGTGCCAGCAGCTTAAGGACAGGGATTTTTTACGAGCAGTACTTC. Translating it yields CASSLRTGIFYEQYF. The variable domain in full, with the rest retrieved from reference TRBV7-2 and TRBJ2-7, is GAGVSQSPSNKVTEKGKDVELRCDPISGHTALYWYRQSLGQGLEFLIYFQGNSAPDKSGLPSDRFSAERTGGSVSTLTIQRTQQEDSAVYLCASSLRTGIFYEQYFGPGTRLTVT.

This clonotype has ten or more counts. The chain combines TRBV30 with TRBJ1-1; TRBD1 agrees at 7 bases. Germline lookup yields CDR1 GTSNPN and CDR2 SVGIG (reference sequence). CDR3 length: 10 residues. Written as DNA, the CDR3 is TGTGCTCAGGGGGTAAGGGAAGCTTTCTTT. Translation gives CAQGVREAFF.

This clonotype was found many times. This chain connects TRBV6-5 to TRBJ2-7; D unresolved. V was pared by 2 bases and J by 7 bases, with 12 bases between. From germline, CDR1 is MNHEY and CDR2 SVGAGI. The CDR3 is 13 residues long. The CDR3 spells CASSYGQIGEQYF. The CDR3 region has the DNA TGTGCCAGCAGTTACGGCCAAATCGGGGAGCAGTACTTC.

This chain links TRBV11-2 with TRBJ2-5; 10 bases line up with TRBD1. J lost 5 bases, V lost 1 base, and 10 bases had no gene match. The CDR3 loop spans 17 amino acids. Germline V gene sequence: CDR1 SGHAT, CDR2 FQNNGV. The CDR3 spells CASSLVGQGSVWETQYF. The CDR3, as DNA: TGTGCCAGCAGCTTAGTGGGACAGGGGTCCGTATGGGAGACCCAGTACTTC. The variable domain in full, completed from reference TRBV11-2 and TRBJ2-5, reads EAGVAQSPRYKIIEKRQSVAFWCNPISGHATLYWYQQILGQGPKLLIQFQNNGVVDDSQLPKDRFSAERLKGVDSTLKIQPAKLEDSAVYLCASSLVGQGSVWETQYFGPGTRLLVL.

The chain uses TRBV20-1 and TRBJ1-4, with D possibly being TRBD1 (6 bases). Trimming took off 5 bases at V and 7 bases at J, with 11 bases between the two ends. The CDR3 extends over 12 amino acids. Germline V CDR1 and CDR2: DFQATT, SNEGSKA (reference sequence). The CDR3 DNA follows: TGCAGTGCTTTCTCACAGGGTGAAAAACTGTTTTTT. Translation gives CSAFSQGEKLFF.

This clonotype has only a few counts. The chain is built from TRBV27 and TRBJ1-2; D is uncertain. Looked up from germline, CDR1 is MNHEY and CDR2 is SMNVEV (reference sequence). The CDR3 covers 13 residues. V lost 6 bases to trimming and J lost 12 bases, with 20 bases between them. CDR3 nucleotides: TGTGCCAGCAGCCCGGACGGGCCTTTGGGCAACACCTTC. Translated: CASSPDGPLGNTF.

This clonotype was seen ten or more times. The chain links TRBV2 to TRBJ2-5; tentatively, D is TRBD1 or TRBD2 (6 bases each). The CDR3 is made up of 14 amino acids. Germline assignment: CDR1 SNHLY and CDR2 FYNNEI. Trimming took 2 bases from V and 5 from J, leaving 12 bases between them. CDR3 protein: CASSEIGGAETQYF. The CDR3 coding sequence is TGTGCCAGCAGTGAAATCGGGGGCGCCGAGACCCAGTACTTC.

The chain carries TRBV2 and TRBJ2-2; unclear D gene. The CDR3 spans 18 residues. Germline CDR1 SNHLY, CDR2 FYNNEI. V was clipped by 6 bases and J by 6 bases, with 26 bases between them. CDR3 nucleotide sequence: TGTGCCAGCAGCTTAACTCCCTCGAGCGTATTATACCCCGGGGAGCTGTTTTTT. Residues: CASSLTPSSVLYPGELFF.

This clonotype was counted at least ten times. The genes are TRBV30 and TRBJ2-5, with 7 nucleotides matching TRBD1. The CDR3 covers 14 residues. Germline V gene lookup returns CDR1 GTSNPN and CDR2 SVGIG (reference sequence). The V gene end was trimmed by 2 bases and the J gene end by 5 bases; junction bases not matched to a gene: 8. The DNA for the CDR3 is TGTGCCTGGAGTACGTCGGGACAGCTGGAGACCCAGTACTTC. This codes for CAWSTSGQLETQYF.

Many counts were recorded for this clonotype. V usage is TRBV2 and J usage is TRBJ1-5, with D unresolved. Trimming took 5 bases from V and 3 from J, leaving 11 bases between them. The CDR3 sequence is 14 residues long. CDR1 and CDR2 from the germline V gene are SNHLY and FYNNEI. This CDR3 reads CASSIGRLNQPQHF. For the CDR3, the DNA is TGTGCCAGCAGTATCGGACGGCTCAATCAGCCCCAGCATTTT.

At least ten counts were recorded for this clonotype. Here the CDR3 DNA reads TGCGCCAGCAGTGAGCCGAAGAGACAGGGGAGGGCCACTGAAGCTTTCTTT. This codes for CASSEPKRQGRATEAFF. The J gene is TRBJ1-1, the V gene TRBV10-1; TRBD1 matches 8 bases. CDR1 is WNHNN, CDR2 SYGVQD, per germline (reference sequence). Unmatched junction bases numbered 12, after V lost 2 bases and J lost 4 bases. CDR3 length: 17 amino acids.

This clonotype was observed many times. The chain combines TRBV6-7 with TRBJ1-1; 12 bases are shared with TRBD1. TRBV6-7 is known as an ORF, though its function is uncertain. The CDR3 totals 16 residues. V dropped 4 bases and J dropped 5; count of bases not matched to a gene: 8. CDR3 DNA: TGTGCCAGCAGTTGGGGACAGGGGGCCCCTAGGACTGAAGCTTTCTTT. Translating gives CASSWGQGAPRTEAFF.

This clonotype was counted at least ten times. V and J are TRBV18 and TRBJ2-1; 9 bases align to TRBD1. The CDR3 is made up of 15 amino acids. Germline CDR1 and CDR2: KGHSH and LQKENI. After removal of 2 bases from V and 1 base from J, the junction contained 0 bases not matched to a gene. The CDR3 region has the DNA TGTGCCAGCTCACCAGGGACAGGGTCCTACAATGAGCAGTTCTTC. This gives the protein CASSPGTGSYNEQFF.

This clonotype was seen ten or more times. The chain joins TRBV11-3 to TRBJ2-1; TRBD2 matches at 9 bases. V lost 5 bases, J lost 3 bases, and 8 bases stayed unmatched. Looked up from germline, CDR1 is SGHNT and CDR2 is YENEEA. The CDR3 contains 16 residues. DNA for the CDR3: TGTGCCAGCAGCCCGTATAGCGGGAGAAACTACAATGAGCAGTTCTTC. This encodes CASSPYSGRNYNEQFF.

This clonotype was recorded at least ten times. This sequence joins TRBV5-1 and TRBJ2-6; D not resolved. Germline V lookup: CDR1 SGHRS, CDR2 YFSETQ. V was pared by 4 bases and J by 5 bases, with 10 bases between. This CDR3 is built from 14 residues. The CDR3 sequence is CASSPTARANVLTF. CDR3 DNA: TGCGCCAGCAGCCCTACCGCACGGGCCAACGTCCTGACTTTC.

The J gene is TRBJ2-7, the V gene TRBV19, with 7 positions matching TRBD1. This CDR3 has 14 residues. Germline CDR1 LNHDA, CDR2 SQIVND (reference sequence). The trim removed 6 bases at V and 3 bases at J, leaving 8 bases unmatched. In nucleotides, the CDR3 is TGTGCCAGTAGGGAGACAGGGAGAAACTACGAGCAGTACTTC. Amino acids: CASRETGRNYEQYF.

This clonotype was observed a few times. The chain links TRBV9 to TRBJ2-5; 13 bases align to TRBD2. Germline CDR1 and CDR2: SGDLS and YYNGEE. Trimming took 4 bases from V and 4 from J; bases not matched to a gene: 7. The CDR3 totals 16 residues. This CDR3 is CASSILAGGLGETQYF. The CDR3 DNA is TGTGCCAGCAGCATACTAGCGGGAGGGCTTGGAGAGACCCAGTACTTC.

This clonotype was observed at least ten times. The V gene is TRBV18, the J gene TRBJ2-1; 14 bases match TRBD2. The CDR3 is 16 amino acids. CDR1 KGHSH and CDR2 LQKENI come from the germline V gene. Unmatched junction bases numbered 3, after V lost 0 bases and J lost 8 bases. The CDR3 reads CASSPPGLAGAYEQFF. For the CDR3, the DNA is TGTGCCAGCTCACCACCGGGACTAGCGGGAGCCTATGAGCAGTTCTTC.